This T cell receptor beta chain was sequenced for a study of pediatric ulcerative colitis. Across the study: Under 10 patients showed pancolitis and two showed left-sided colitis. Whole-study findings and limits: Blood-rectal clonal overlap within each person was significantly higher in ulcerative colitis patients than controls.

Rectal tissue came from one to two pinch biopsies taken at colonoscopy. Sequencing depth was up to 500,000 reads per sample. The assay was immunoSEQ multiplex PCR, and TCRdb's table has in-frame clones only and misses some. The repertoire consists of 40,000 to 60,000 clones, with roughly 79% occurring once and the leading ten covering around 3.8%. Turning to this clone: Its target is unknown.

Sequencing used gut tissue. The receptor was derived from a girl under 18 with moderate ulcerative colitis.

CDR3 residues: CASSQQGTNEKLFF. The CDR3 coding sequence is TGTGCCAGCAGCCAACAGGGGACTAATGAAAAACTGTTTTTT. The chain combines TRBV7-9 with TRBJ1-4; 7 nucleotides agree with TRBD1. Germline assignment: CDR1 SEHNR and CDR2 FQNEAQ (reference sequence). Unmatched junction bases numbered 2, after V lost 5 bases and J lost 2 bases. CDR3 size: 14 residues.